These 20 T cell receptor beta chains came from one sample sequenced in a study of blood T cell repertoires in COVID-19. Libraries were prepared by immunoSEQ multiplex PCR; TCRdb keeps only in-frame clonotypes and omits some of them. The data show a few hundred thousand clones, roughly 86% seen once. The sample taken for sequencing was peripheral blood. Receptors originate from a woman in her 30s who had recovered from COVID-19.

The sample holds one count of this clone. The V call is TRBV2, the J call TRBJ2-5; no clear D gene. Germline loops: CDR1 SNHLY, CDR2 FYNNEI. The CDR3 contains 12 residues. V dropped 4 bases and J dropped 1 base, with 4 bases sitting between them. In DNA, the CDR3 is TGTGCCAGCAGTGCCCTCCAAGAGACCCAGTACTTC. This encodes CASSALQETQYF. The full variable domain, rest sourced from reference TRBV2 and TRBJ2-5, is EPEVTQTPSHQVTQMGQEVILRCVPISNHLYFYWYRQILGQKVEFLVSFYNNEISEKSEIFDDQFSVERPDGSNFTLKIRSTKLEDSAMYFCASSALQETQYFGPGTRLLVL.

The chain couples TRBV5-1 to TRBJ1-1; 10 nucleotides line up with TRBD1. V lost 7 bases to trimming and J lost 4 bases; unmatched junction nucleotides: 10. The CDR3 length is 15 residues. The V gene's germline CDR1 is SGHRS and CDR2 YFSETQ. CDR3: CASGARQGARTEAFF. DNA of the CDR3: TGCGCCAGCGGTGCTCGACAGGGGGCTCGCACTGAAGCTTTCTTT.

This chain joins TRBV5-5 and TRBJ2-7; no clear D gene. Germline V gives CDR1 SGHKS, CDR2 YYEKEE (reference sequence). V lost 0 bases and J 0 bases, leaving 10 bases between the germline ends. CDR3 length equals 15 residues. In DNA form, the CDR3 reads TGTGCCAGCAGCTTGGGACGATCGGGCTCCTACGAGCAGTACTTC. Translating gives CASSLGRSGSYEQYF.

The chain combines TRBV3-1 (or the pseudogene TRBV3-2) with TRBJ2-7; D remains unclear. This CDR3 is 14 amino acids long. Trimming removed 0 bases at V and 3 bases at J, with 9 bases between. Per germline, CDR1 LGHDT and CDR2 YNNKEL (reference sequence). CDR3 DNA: TGTGCCAGCAGCCAAGATTCCTCCGTCTACGAGCAGTACTTC. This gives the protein CASSQDSSVYEQYF.

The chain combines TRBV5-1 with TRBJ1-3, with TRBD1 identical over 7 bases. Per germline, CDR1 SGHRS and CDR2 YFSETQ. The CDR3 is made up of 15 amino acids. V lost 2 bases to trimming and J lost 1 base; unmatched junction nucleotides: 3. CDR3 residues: CASSLTTGSGNTIYF. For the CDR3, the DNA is TGCGCCAGCAGCTTAACGACAGGGTCTGGAAACACCATATATTTT.

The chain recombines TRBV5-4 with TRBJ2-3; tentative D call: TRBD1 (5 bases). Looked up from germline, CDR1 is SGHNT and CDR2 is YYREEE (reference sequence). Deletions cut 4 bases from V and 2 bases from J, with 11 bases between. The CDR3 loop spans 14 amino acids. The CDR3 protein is CASSGVGDTDTQYF. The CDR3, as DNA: TGTGCCAGCAGCGGGGTAGGGGACACAGATACGCAGTATTTT.

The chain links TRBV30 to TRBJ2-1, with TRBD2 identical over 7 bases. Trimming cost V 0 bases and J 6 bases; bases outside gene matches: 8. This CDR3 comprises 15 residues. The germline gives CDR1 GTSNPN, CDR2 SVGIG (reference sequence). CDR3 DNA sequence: TGTGCCTGGAGTGTAATGGGCGGGAGCTGCAATGAGCAGTTCTTC. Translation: CAWSVMGGSCNEQFF.

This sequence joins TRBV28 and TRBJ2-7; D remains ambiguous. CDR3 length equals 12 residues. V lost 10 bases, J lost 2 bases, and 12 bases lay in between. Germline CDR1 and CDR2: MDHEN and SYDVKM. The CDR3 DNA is TGTGCCACTCGTGGGCCAACCTACGAGCAGTACTTC. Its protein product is CATRGPTYEQYF. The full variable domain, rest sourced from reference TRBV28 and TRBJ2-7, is DVKVTQSSRYLVKRTGEKVFLECVQDMDHENMFWYRQDPGLGLRLIYFSYDVKMKEKGDIPEGYSVSREKKERFSLILESASTNQTSMYLCATRGPTYEQYFGPGTRLTVT.

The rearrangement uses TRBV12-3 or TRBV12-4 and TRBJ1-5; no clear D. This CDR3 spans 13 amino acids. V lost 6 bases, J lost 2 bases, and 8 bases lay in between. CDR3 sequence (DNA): TGTGCCAGCAGCGTTGCGGGCAATCAGCCCCAGCATTTT. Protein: CASSVAGNQPQHF.

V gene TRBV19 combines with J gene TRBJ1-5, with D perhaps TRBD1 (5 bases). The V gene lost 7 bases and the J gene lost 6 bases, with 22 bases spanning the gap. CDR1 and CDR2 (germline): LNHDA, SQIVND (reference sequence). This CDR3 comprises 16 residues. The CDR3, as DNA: TGTGCCAGTAATCCTTCCCCAGGGCACGTCGGTCAGCCCCAGCATTTT. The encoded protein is CASNPSPGHVGQPQHF.

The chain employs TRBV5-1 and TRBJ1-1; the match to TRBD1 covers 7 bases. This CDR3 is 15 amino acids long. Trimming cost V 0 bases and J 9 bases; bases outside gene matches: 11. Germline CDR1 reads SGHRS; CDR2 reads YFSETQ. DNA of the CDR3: TGCGCCAGCAGCTTGGTTAGTCTTGGGGACAGCCAAGCTTTCTTT. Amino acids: CASSLVSLGDSQAFF.

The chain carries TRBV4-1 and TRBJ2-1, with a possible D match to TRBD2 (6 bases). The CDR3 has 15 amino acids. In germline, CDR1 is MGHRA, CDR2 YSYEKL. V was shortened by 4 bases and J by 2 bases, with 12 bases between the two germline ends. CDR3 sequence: CASSRFRGAYNEQFF. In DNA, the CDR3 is TGCGCCAGCAGCCGCTTCCGCGGGGCCTACAATGAGCAGTTCTTC.

The CDR3 reads CASNYGGMNTEAFF. DNA for the CDR3: TGTGCCAGCAACTACGGCGGAATGAACACTGAAGCTTTCTTT. J is TRBJ1-1 and V is TRBV6-6, with no clear D. Germline V gives CDR1 MNHNY, CDR2 SVGAGI (reference sequence). Trimming took off 7 bases at V and 0 bases at J, with 12 bases between the two ends. This CDR3 contains 14 residues.

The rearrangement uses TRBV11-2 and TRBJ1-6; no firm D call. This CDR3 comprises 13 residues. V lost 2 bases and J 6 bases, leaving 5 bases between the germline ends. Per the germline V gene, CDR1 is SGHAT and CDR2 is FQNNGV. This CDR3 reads CASSLSGNSPLHF. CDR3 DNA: TGTGCCAGCAGCTTATCCGGTAATTCACCCCTCCACTTT. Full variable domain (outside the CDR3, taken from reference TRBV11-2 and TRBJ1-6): EAGVAQSPRYKIIEKRQSVAFWCNPISGHATLYWYQQILGQGPKLLIQFQNNGVVDDSQLPKDRFSAERLKGVDSTLKIQPAKLEDSAVYLCASSLSGNSPLHFGNGTRLTVT.

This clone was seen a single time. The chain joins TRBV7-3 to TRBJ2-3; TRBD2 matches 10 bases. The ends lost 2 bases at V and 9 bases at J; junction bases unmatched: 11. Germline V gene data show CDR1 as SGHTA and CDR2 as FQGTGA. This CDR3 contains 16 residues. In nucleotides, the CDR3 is TGTGCCAGCAGCTTACTAGCGGGAGCGCCTCAGGAAACGCAGTATTTT. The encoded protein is CASSLLAGAPQETQYF.

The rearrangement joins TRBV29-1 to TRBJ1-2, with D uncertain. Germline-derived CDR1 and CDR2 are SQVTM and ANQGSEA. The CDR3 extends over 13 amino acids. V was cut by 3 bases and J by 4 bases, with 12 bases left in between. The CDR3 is CSVDSAGSYGYTF. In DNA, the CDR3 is TGCAGCGTTGATTCAGCAGGAAGCTATGGCTACACCTTC.

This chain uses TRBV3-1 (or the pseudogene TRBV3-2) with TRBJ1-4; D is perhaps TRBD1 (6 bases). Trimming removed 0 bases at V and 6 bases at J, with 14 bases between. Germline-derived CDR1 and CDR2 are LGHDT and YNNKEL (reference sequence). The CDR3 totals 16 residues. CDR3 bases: TGTGCCAGCAGCCAAGATAACCCGCGGACAGATGAAAAACTGTTTTTT. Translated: CASSQDNPRTDEKLFF.

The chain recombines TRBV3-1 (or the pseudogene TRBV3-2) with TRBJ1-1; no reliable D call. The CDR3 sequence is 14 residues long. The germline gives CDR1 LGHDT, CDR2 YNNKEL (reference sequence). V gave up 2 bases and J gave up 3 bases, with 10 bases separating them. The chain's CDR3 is CASSQRRPDTEAFF. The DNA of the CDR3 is TGTGCCAGCAGCCAACGGCGGCCCGACACTGAAGCTTTCTTT.

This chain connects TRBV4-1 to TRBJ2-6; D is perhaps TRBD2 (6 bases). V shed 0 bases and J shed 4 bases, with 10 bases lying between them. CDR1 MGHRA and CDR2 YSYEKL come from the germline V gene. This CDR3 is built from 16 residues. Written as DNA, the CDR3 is TGCGCCAGCAGCCAAGAAGGGGAGGCGGGGGCCAACGTCCTGACTTTC. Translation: CASSQEGEAGANVLTF.

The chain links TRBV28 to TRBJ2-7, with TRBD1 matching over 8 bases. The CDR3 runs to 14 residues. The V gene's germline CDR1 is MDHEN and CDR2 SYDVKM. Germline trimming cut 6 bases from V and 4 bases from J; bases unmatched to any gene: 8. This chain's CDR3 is CASRPRQGRYEQYF. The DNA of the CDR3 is TGTGCCAGCAGACCCAGACAGGGGCGGTACGAGCAGTACTTC.